This T cell receptor beta chain is from a study of T cell responses to AZD1222 COVID-19 vaccine. Comment on this clone: The target antigen is unknown.

Study-wide results and limits: Spike-specific TCR breadth and depth both grew after two AZD1222 doses.

The protocol was immunoSEQ multiplex PCR, while the TCRdb copy is restricted to in-frame clones and leaves out a portion. The table lists some 100,000 clones, around 87% of them singletons. Sequenced material: peripheral blood, taken 28 days after the second AZD1222 dose. The clonotype was recovered from an adult who received the AZD1222 COVID-19 vaccine.

CDR3 sequence (DNA): TGTGCCAGCAGCTTCACTAGTAGAGGGAACAATGAGCAGTTCTTC. Translated, it gives CASSFTSRGNNEQFF. This chain joins TRBV28 and TRBJ2-1, with D possibly TRBD2 on 5 matching bases. CDR3 length: 15 residues. Trimming removed 6 bases from V and 5 bases from J, with 17 bases in between. Per germline, CDR1 MDHEN and CDR2 SYDVKM.